Shown below are 20 T cell receptor beta chains from a single sample sequenced in a study of Tregs in tolerant kidney transplant recipients. Generated by immunoSEQ multiplex PCR, the TCRdb table keeps only in-frame clones and is missing some. The sample has some 240,000 clones; approximately 83% are singletons. Sample: CD4+ T cells from blood. These receptor sequences come from a human donor in good health.

The V call is TRBV6-5, the J call TRBJ2-7; no reliable D call. This CDR3 comprises 13 residues. CDR1 is MNHEY and CDR2 is SVGAGI in the germline V gene. Trimming took off 0 bases at V and 4 bases at J, with 7 bases between the two ends. As DNA, the CDR3 is TGTGCCAGCAGTTACTCCCCTCAGTACGAGCAGTACTTC. Protein: CASSYSPQYEQYF.

The V call is TRBV27, the J call TRBJ1-3; D is unclear. Trimming removed 6 bases from V and 0 bases from J, with 15 bases in between. The CDR3 length is 16 residues. Germline CDR1 and CDR2: MNHEY and SMNVEV (reference sequence). The CDR3 DNA reads as TGTGCCAGCAGCAGCCTCGGACTGACCTCTGGAAACACCATATATTTT. Translating it yields CASSSLGLTSGNTIYF.

V and J are TRBV6-5 and TRBJ2-7; D uncertain. The V end lost 6 bases, the J end lost 4 bases, and 16 bases lay between the germline ends. The CDR3 has 14 amino acids. In germline, CDR1 is MNHEY, CDR2 SVGAGI. The CDR3 DNA reads TGTGCCAGCAGCCCTTATGATCAAGAGTACGAGCAGTACTTC. Translating it yields CASSPYDQEYEQYF.

The CDR3 coding sequence is TGCAGCGTCCGGGACTGGAGCACAGATACGCAGTATTTT. This sequence encodes CSVRDWSTDTQYF. V and J are TRBV29-1 and TRBJ2-3, with D tentatively TRBD2 (6 bases). Germline V lookup: CDR1 SQVTM, CDR2 ANQGSEA. V was shortened by 6 bases and J by 0 bases, with 10 bases between the two germline ends. The CDR3 sequence is 13 residues long.

This clone was counted a single time. The chain couples TRBV4-2 to TRBJ1-2; TRBD1 matches at 8 bases. Looked up from germline, CDR1 is LGHNA and CDR2 is YNFKEQ. The V segment lost 1 base and the J segment 1 base; nucleotides outside the gene matches: 2. The CDR3 has 15 amino acids. Here the CDR3 DNA reads TGTGCCAGCAGCCAAGTCGGACAGGGTAACTATGGCTACACCTTC. Protein: CASSQVGQGNYGYTF.

V is TRBV11-2 and J is TRBJ1-5, with D unclear. V was shortened by 3 bases and J by 9 bases, with 18 bases between the two germline ends. This CDR3 comprises 15 residues. Germline V gene data show CDR1 as SGHAT and CDR2 as FQNNGV. The CDR3 loop is CASSFGTGPAWPQHF. In nucleotides, the CDR3 is TGTGCCAGCAGCTTCGGTACCGGGCCCGCCTGGCCCCAGCATTTT.

The rearrangement joins TRBV7-3 to TRBJ2-7; TRBD2 agrees at 12 bases. With V trimmed by 5 bases and J by 5 bases, 7 bases remained unmatched. Germline CDR1 is SGHTA and CDR2 is FQGTGA. The CDR3 extends over 15 amino acids. The chain's CDR3 is CASSQRLAGVNEQYF. The CDR3 region has the DNA TGTGCCAGCAGCCAGCGACTAGCGGGGGTAAACGAGCAGTACTTC.

The chain employs TRBV5-1 and TRBJ2-7; 8 bases align to TRBD1. Losses at the gene ends were 2 bases for V and 7 bases for J; bases not matched to a gene: 8. Germline loops: CDR1 SGHRS, CDR2 YFSETQ. The CDR3 sequence is 14 residues long. DNA of the CDR3: TGCGCCAGCAGCTTTGGCCCAGGGGGCCGGGAGCAGTACTTC. Translating gives CASSFGPGGREQYF.

The genes are TRBV11-3 and TRBJ2-1, with D tentatively TRBD2 (5 bases). V lost 0 bases and J lost 5, with 11 bases in between. This CDR3 spans 15 amino acids. Germline CDR1 reads SGHNT; CDR2 reads YENEEA. Here the CDR3 DNA reads TGTGCCAGCAGCTTAGATCAAGGGAGTGACAATGAGCAGTTCTTC. It encodes CASSLDQGSDNEQFF.

The V and J genes are TRBV7-3 and TRBJ2-2, with D possibly called TRBD1 or TRBD2 (5 bases each). Deletions cut 3 bases from V and 8 bases from J, with 13 bases between. Germline V gene data show CDR1 as SGHTA and CDR2 as FQGTGA. The CDR3 loop spans 14 amino acids. The CDR3, as DNA: TGTGCCAGCAGCTTCGGGACGATGGGAGGGGAGCTGTTTTTT. Translated, it gives CASSFGTMGGELFF.

The rearrangement joins TRBV6-5 to TRBJ1-1, with no clear D. In germline, CDR1 is MNHEY, CDR2 SVGAGI. Trimming pared 0 bases from V and 7 bases from J, leaving 9 bases between. This CDR3 is built from 13 residues. The CDR3: CASSYSISSEAFF. Written as DNA, the CDR3 is TGTGCCAGCAGTTACTCGATTTCCAGTGAAGCTTTCTTT.

V and J are TRBV6-5 and TRBJ2-7; 7 positions agree with TRBD1. Trimming at V came to 4 bases and at J to 2 bases, leaving 8 bases not matched to a gene. From germline, CDR1 is MNHEY and CDR2 SVGAGI. The CDR3 runs 15 residues. The CDR3 DNA reads as TGTGCCAGCAGTTCCCGAGGGGGCGGCACCTACGAGCAGTACTTC. It specifies CASSSRGGGTYEQYF.

The DNA of the CDR3 is TGTGCCATCAGTGGAACAGGGGAATCCTACGAGCAGTACTTC. Residues: CAISGTGESYEQYF. The chain has TRBV10-3 and TRBJ2-7; TRBD1 aligns across 7 bases. With 4 bases clipped from V and 1 base from J, the junction kept 4 bases outside the gene matches. This CDR3 comprises 14 residues. Germline CDR1 and CDR2: ENHRY and SYGVKD.

The chain joins TRBV7-6 to TRBJ1-3; D perhaps matches TRBD1 (5 bases). The V gene's germline CDR1 is SGHVS and CDR2 FNYEAQ. The CDR3 has 18 residues. V shed 5 bases and J shed 3 bases, with 23 bases lying between them. CDR3 in amino acids: CASSPTPGRSWIGNTIYF. The CDR3 DNA follows: TGTGCCAGCAGCCCAACACCGGGACGGAGCTGGATTGGAAACACCATATATTTT.

This clone was observed once. This chain uses TRBV7-2 with TRBJ2-1; 12 nucleotides match TRBD2. J gave up 8 bases and V 2 bases, and 10 bases lay outside the gene matches. The germline gives CDR1 SGHTA, CDR2 FQGNSA. The CDR3 runs 17 residues. The CDR3: CASSLTQTSGSRHEQFF. DNA of the CDR3: TGTGCCAGCAGCTTAACTCAGACTAGCGGGAGTAGACATGAGCAGTTCTTC.

As regards this clone: Distinct nucleotide sequences in the sample also encode this CDR3. This chain links TRBV10-1 with TRBJ1-2; 9 nucleotides agree with TRBD1. Germline V gives CDR1 WNHNN, CDR2 SYGVQD (reference sequence). V was pared by 2 bases and J by 4 bases, with 2 bases of the junction left unmatched. The CDR3 contains 14 residues. CDR3: CASSEGTGLYGYTF. The CDR3, as DNA: TGCGCCAGCAGTGAGGGGACAGGGCTCTATGGCTACACCTTC.

V gene TRBV29-1 combines with J gene TRBJ2-2; D remains unclear. Between the trimmed V and J ends, which lost 7 bases and 2 bases, there was a span of 14 bases. Germline V lookup: CDR1 SQVTM, CDR2 ANQGSEA. This CDR3 has 14 residues. The CDR3 sequence is CSGAPTLNTGELFF. Here the CDR3 DNA reads TGCAGCGGCGCTCCGACACTCAACACCGGGGAGCTGTTTTTT.

The chain has TRBV18 and TRBJ1-2, with D perhaps TRBD1 (5 bases). CDR1 and CDR2 (germline): KGHSH, LQKENI. The CDR3 length is 13 residues. With 6 bases removed from V and 6 bases from J, the gap between germline ends came to 14 bases. The CDR3 sequence is CASSFGTLDGYTF. The CDR3 bases are TGTGCCAGCTCGTTCGGGACCCTAGATGGCTACACCTTC.

This chain uses TRBV15 with TRBJ2-2; 12 positions agree with TRBD2. Trimming took 0 bases from V and 7 from J; bases not matched to a gene: 3. The CDR3 has 16 amino acids. The germline V gene has CDR1 LNHNV and CDR2 YYDKDF (reference sequence). CDR3 sequence: CATSRDPSGRDGELFF. The CDR3 region has the DNA TGTGCCACCAGCAGAGATCCTAGCGGGAGGGACGGGGAGCTGTTTTTT.

In nucleotides, the CDR3 is TGTGCCAGCAGACCGGGACTAGCGGACAATGAGCAGTTCTTC. Its translation is CASRPGLADNEQFF. This rearrangement joins TRBV6-6 to TRBJ2-1; TRBD2 matches at 11 bases. The CDR3 covers 14 residues. The V gene end was trimmed by 6 bases and the J gene end by 5 bases; junction bases not matched to a gene: 3. Germline assignment: CDR1 MNHNY and CDR2 SVGAGI (reference sequence).